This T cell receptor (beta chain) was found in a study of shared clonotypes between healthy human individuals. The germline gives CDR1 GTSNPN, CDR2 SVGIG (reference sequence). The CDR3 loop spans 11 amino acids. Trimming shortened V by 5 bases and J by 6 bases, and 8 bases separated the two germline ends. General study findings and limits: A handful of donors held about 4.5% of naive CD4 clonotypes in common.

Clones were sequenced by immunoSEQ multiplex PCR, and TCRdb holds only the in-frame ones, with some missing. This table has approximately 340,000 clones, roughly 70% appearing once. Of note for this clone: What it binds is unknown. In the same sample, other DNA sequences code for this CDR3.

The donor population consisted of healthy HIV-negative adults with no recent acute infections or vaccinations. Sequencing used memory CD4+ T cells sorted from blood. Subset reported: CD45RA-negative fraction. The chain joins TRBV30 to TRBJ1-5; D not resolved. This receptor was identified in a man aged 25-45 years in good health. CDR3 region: CAWGSGQPQHF. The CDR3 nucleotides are TGTGCCTGGGGAAGCGGTCAGCCCCAGCATTTT. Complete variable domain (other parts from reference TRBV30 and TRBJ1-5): SQTIHQWPATLVQPVGSPLSLECTVEGTSNPNLYWYRQAAGRGLQLLFYSVGIGQISSEVPQNLSASRPQDRQFILSSKKLLLSDSGFYLCAWGSGQPQHFGDGTRLSIL.